This TCR beta chain appears in the sequencing data of a study of identical twins. TCRdb analysed the 5' RACE reads with MiXCR anew, one entry per CDR3 protein. The profile shows under 250,000 distinct CDR3 sequences, over 9.5% of them singletons. This clonotype appeared a few times. This CDR3 comprises 14 residues. Germline assignment: CDR1 LNHNV and CDR2 YYDKDF (reference sequence). V was pared by 0 bases and J by 0 bases, with 6 bases between. A further study also used this sample, focusing on yellow fever vaccine responses in identical twins.

Sequenced: memory (CD45RO+) T cells sorted from blood. The chain combines TRBV15 with TRBJ2-7; tentatively, D is TRBD2 (5 bases). This clonotype originated in a woman between 18 and 29 years old in good health. The CDR3 reads CATSREEGSYEQYF. CDR3 coding DNA: TGTGCCACCAGCAGAGAAGAGGGCTCCTACGAGCAGTACTTC.